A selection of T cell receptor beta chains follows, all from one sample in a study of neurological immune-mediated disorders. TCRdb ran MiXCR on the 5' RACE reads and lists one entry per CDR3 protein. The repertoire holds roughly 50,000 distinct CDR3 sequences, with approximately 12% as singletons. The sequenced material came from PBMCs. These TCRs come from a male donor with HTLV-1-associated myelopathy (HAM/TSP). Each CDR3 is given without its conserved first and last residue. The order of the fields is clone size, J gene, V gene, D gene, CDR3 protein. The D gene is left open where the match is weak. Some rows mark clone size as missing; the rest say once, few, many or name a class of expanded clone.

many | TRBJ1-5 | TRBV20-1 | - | SARAPGILNQPQH
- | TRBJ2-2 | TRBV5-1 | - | ASSLSGITRELY
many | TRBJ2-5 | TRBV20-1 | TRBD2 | SASTSGGLTQY
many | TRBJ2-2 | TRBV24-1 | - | ATMTNTGELF
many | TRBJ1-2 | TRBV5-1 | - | ASSPRGTNYGYT
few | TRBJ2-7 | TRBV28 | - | ASSRSLPYEQY
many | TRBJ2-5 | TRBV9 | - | ASSVGAGRQTQY
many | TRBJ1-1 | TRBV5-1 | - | ASSLALRGAGGTEAF
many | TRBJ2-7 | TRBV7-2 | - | ASSLSPRSSYEQY
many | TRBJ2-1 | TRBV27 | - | ASSLSVGEQF
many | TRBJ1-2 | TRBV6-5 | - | ASRNREDYGYT
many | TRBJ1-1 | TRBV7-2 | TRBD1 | ASRQGAGTEAF
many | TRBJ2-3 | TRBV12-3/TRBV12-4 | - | ASSFMRLGTDTQY
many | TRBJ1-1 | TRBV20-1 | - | SARRGSEAF
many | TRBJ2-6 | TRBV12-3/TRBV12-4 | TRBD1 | ASSPQGQGSGANVLT
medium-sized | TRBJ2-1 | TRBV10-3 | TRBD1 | AIRGEAGGVWNEQF
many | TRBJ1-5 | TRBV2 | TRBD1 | ASRGQGYSNQPQH
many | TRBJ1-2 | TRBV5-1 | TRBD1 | ASTGQGGTYGYT